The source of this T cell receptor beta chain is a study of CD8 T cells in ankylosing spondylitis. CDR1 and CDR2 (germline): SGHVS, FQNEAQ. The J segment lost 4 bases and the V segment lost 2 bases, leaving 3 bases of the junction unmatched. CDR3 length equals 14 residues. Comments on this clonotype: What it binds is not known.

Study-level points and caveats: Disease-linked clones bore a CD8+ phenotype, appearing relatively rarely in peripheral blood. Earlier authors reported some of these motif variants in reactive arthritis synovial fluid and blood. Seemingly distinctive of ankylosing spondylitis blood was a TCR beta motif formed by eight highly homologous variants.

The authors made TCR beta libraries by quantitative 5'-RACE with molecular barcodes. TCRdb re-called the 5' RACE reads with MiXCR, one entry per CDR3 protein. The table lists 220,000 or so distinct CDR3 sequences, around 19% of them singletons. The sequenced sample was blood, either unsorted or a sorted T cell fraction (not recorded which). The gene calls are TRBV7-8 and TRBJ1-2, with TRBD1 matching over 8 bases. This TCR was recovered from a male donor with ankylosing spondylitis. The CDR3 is CASSLSGGTYGYTF. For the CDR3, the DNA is TGTGCCAGCAGCTTATCAGGGGGCACCTATGGCTACACCTTC.